Listed here are 9 T cell receptor beta chains from one sample, sequenced in a study of blood T cell repertoires in COVID-19. Repertoires were generated with immunoSEQ multiplex PCR, while TCRdb's copy carries only in-frame clones and drops some. The repertoire holds about 520,000 clones, approximately 85% seen once, with approximately 3.2% in the top ten. The sample taken for sequencing was peripheral blood. These receptor sequences come from a human donor in a cohort sampled during active COVID-19.

The rearrangement links TRBV24-1 to TRBJ2-1; 13 nucleotides agree with TRBD2. The V gene end was trimmed by 11 bases and the J gene end by 9 bases; junction bases not matched to a gene: 6. Germline V gene data show CDR1 as KGHDR and CDR2 as SFDVKD. The CDR3 has 13 amino acids. In nucleotides, the CDR3 is TGTGCCATCGGACTAGCGGGAGATCGTGAGCAGTTCTTC. Translating it yields CAIGLAGDREQFF.

The rearrangement joins TRBV2 to TRBJ2-5, with TRBD2 identical over 10 bases. The CDR3 runs to 17 residues. The germline V gene encodes CDR1 SNHLY and CDR2 FYNNEI. Trimming at V came to 4 bases and at J to 4 bases, leaving 12 bases not matched to a gene. The CDR3 sequence is CASSAGKAGGLGETQYF. DNA for the CDR3: TGTGCCAGCAGTGCCGGGAAAGCGGGAGGGCTCGGAGAGACCCAGTACTTC. The variable domain in full, with the rest retrieved from reference TRBV2 and TRBJ2-5, is EPEVTQTPSHQVTQMGQEVILRCVPISNHLYFYWYRQILGQKVEFLVSFYNNEISEKSEIFDDQFSVERPDGSNFTLKIRSTKLEDSAMYFCASSAGKAGGLGETQYFGPGTRLLVL.

The chain is built from TRBV7-2 and TRBJ1-1; the match to TRBD1 covers 8 bases. V lost 6 bases, J lost 5 bases, and 8 bases stayed unmatched. The germline V gene has CDR1 SGHTA and CDR2 FQGNSA. The CDR3 consists of 14 residues. The CDR3 DNA reads TGTGCCAGCAGTTCAGGGGGCGCGGGAACTGAAGCTTTCTTT. Translation gives CASSSGGAGTEAFF.

V usage is TRBV2 and J usage is TRBJ2-1, with a weak D call TRBD2 (5 bases). This CDR3 is built from 16 residues. Germline V gene lookup returns CDR1 SNHLY and CDR2 FYNNEI. With 3 bases removed from V and 0 bases from J, the gap between germline ends came to 12 bases. CDR3 residues: CASSEEGGFSYNEQFF. CDR3 nucleotides: TGTGCCAGCAGTGAGGAAGGCGGGTTCTCCTACAATGAGCAGTTCTTC.

The genes are TRBV5-1 and TRBJ1-4, with D possibly matching TRBD1 (6 bases). The CDR3 is made up of 15 amino acids. V was clipped by 2 bases and J by 4 bases, with 12 bases between them. CDR1 is SGHRS and CDR2 is YFSETQ in the germline V gene. CDR3 sequence: CASSFSQGINEKLFF. CDR3 coding DNA: TGCGCCAGCAGCTTTTCCCAGGGGATTAATGAAAAACTGTTTTTT.

This clone was counted a single time. The gene calls are TRBV19 and TRBJ1-1, with D hard to call. V lost 5 bases to trimming and J lost 4 bases, with 11 bases between them. The CDR3 has 13 amino acids. CDR1 and CDR2 (germline): LNHDA, SQIVND (reference sequence). The CDR3 loop reads CASSRFALTEAFF. CDR3 DNA sequence: TGTGCCAGTAGTCGTTTCGCGCTCACTGAAGCTTTCTTT. Together with reference TRBV19 and TRBJ1-1, the CDR3 gives the full variable domain: DGGITQSPKYLFRKEGQNVTLSCEQNLNHDAMYWYRQDPGQGLRLIYYSQIVNDFQKGDIAEGYSVSREKKESFPLTVTSAQKNPTAFYLCASSRFALTEAFFGQGTRLTVV.

The V call is TRBV2, the J call TRBJ1-2, with a possible D match to TRBD1 (5 bases). This CDR3 comprises 14 residues. With 7 bases removed from V and 6 bases from J, the gap between germline ends came to 18 bases. Per germline, CDR1 SNHLY and CDR2 FYNNEI. CDR3: CASIRTPNTDGYTF. The CDR3 DNA reads as TGTGCCAGCATACGGACACCGAACACCGATGGCTACACCTTC.

The genes are TRBV11-2 and TRBJ2-7; D perhaps matches TRBD1 (6 bases). The CDR3 covers 14 residues. Trimming removed 3 bases from V and 0 bases from J, with 9 bases in between. Germline V gene sequence: CDR1 SGHAT, CDR2 FQNNGV. The DNA for the CDR3 is TGTGCCAGCAGCTTCAACAGGGCCTCCTACGAGCAGTACTTC. Residues: CASSFNRASYEQYF.

The chain carries TRBV5-4 and TRBJ1-6; D gene uncertain. There are 14 residues in the CDR3. CDR1 and CDR2 from the germline V gene are SGHNT and YYREEE (reference sequence). V shed 3 bases and J shed 9 bases, with 13 bases lying between them. CDR3 DNA: TGTGCCAGCAGCTCCGAGGGCGGAACTTCACCCCTCCACTTT. Translation gives CASSSEGGTSPLHF.